In its sample, the clone carrying this T cell receptor (beta chain) was seen once. These data belong to a study of shared clonotypes between healthy human individuals. Deep level was the assay's run setting. This table comes from immunoSEQ multiplex PCR, and its TCRdb copy is limited to in-frame clones, with some not included. Of 2 million to 2.5 million clones listed, approximately 95% were seen once; the top ten hold roughly 1%. The naive CD8 subset, CD45RO-negative cells positively selected for CCR7, excluded terminally differentiated effector memory CD45RA+ cells. The CDR3 is 14 amino acids. Germline V CDR1 and CDR2: SGHNT, YYREEE (reference sequence). J was trimmed by 1 base and V by 4 bases; bases with no gene match: 4.

Sequenced input: naive CD8+ T cells sorted from blood. The chain links TRBV5-4 to TRBJ1-1, with 7 bases that match TRBD1. This TCR was recovered from a man younger than 35 in good health. The CDR3 DNA reads as TGTGCCAGCAGCCTTGGACAGGCGAACACTGAAGCTTTCTTT. Protein: CASSLGQANTEAFF. Drawing the rest from reference TRBV5-4 and TRBJ1-1, the complete variable domain is ETGVTQSPTHLIKTRGQQVTLRCSSQSGHNTVSWYQQALGQGPQFIFQYYREEENGRGNFPPRFSGLQFPNYSSELNVNALELDDSALYLCASSLGQANTEAFFGQGTRLTVV.